The 30 T cell receptor beta chains in this list originate from one sample, sequenced in a study of cytomegalovirus exposure and HLA in healthy donors (dated by TCRdb to between 2016 and 2019). Library construction relied on the immunoSEQ multiplex PCR assay. The multiplex PCR relied on a mix of 60 forward primers for TCR Vbeta segments and 13 reverse primers for TCR Jbeta segments. In its TCRdb copy, this immuneACCESS table keeps in-frame sequences only and misses some clones. Where compared with another copy, unresolved V genes explain less than half of these, and the others have no known cause. Within this sample are fewer than 200,000 clones, with around 80% of them counted one time only. Of the sample, less than 5.5% is held by the ten largest clones. The material sequenced was PBMCs. These receptors were collected from a male donor in good health and CMV-seronegative.

V and J are TRBV27 and TRBJ1-1; TRBD1 aligns across 7 bases. CDR3 length equals 15 residues. After removal of 3 bases from V and 2 bases from J, the junction contained 6 bases not matched to a gene. CDR1 and CDR2 (germline): MNHEY, SMNVEV (reference sequence). Here the CDR3 reads CASSLIGTANTEAFF. The CDR3 DNA follows: TGTGCCAGCAGTTTGATCGGGACAGCAAACACTGAAGCTTTCTTT.

The gene calls are TRBV7-9 and TRBJ1-1; the D is unclear. This CDR3 is built from 12 residues. Deletions cut 1 base from V and 4 bases from J, with 4 bases between. Germline values: CDR1 SEHNR, CDR2 FQNEAQ (reference sequence). CDR3 in DNA: TGTGCCAGCAGCTTAGTATCCACTGAAGCTTTCTTT. Its translation: CASSLVSTEAFF.

The V gene is TRBV18, the J gene TRBJ2-7; tentative D call: TRBD2 (5 bases). CDR3 length: 11 residues. V was pared by 4 bases and J by 4 bases, with 5 bases between. Germline CDR1 is KGHSH and CDR2 is LQKENI. The CDR3: CASSQRYEQYF. The CDR3 region has the DNA TGTGCCAGCTCACAGCGGTACGAGCAGTACTTC.

This chain links TRBV10-3 with TRBJ1-2, with 8 positions matching TRBD1. The germline gives CDR1 ENHRY, CDR2 SYGVKD. The CDR3 is made up of 16 amino acids. Germline trimming cut 4 bases from V and 4 bases from J; bases unmatched to any gene: 11. The CDR3 sequence: CAISGHPRGPSYGYTF. CDR3 DNA: TGTGCCATCAGTGGACACCCCAGGGGGCCCTCCTATGGCTACACCTTC.

The rearrangement joins TRBV11-3 to TRBJ2-3; no definite D call. V was cut by 0 bases and J by 9 bases, with 7 bases left in between. Germline-derived CDR1 and CDR2 are SGHNT and YENEEA. This CDR3 contains 12 residues. CDR3 residues: CASSLETRTQYF. For the CDR3, the DNA is TGTGCCAGCAGCTTAGAAACCCGGACGCAGTATTTT.

The J gene is TRBJ2-7, the V gene TRBV9, with D hard to call. V lost 4 bases and J lost 6, with 11 bases in between. The CDR3 is 12 amino acids. Germline V gives CDR1 SGDLS, CDR2 YYNGEE. CDR3 residues: CASSSFRGEQYF. CDR3 nucleotide sequence: TGTGCCAGCAGCTCCTTTAGAGGCGAGCAGTACTTC.

The rearrangement joins TRBV10-3 to TRBJ2-7; D possibly corresponds to TRBD2 (6 bases). V was clipped by 10 bases and J by 6 bases, with 25 bases between them. Germline V gene lookup returns CDR1 ENHRY and CDR2 SYGVKD. This CDR3 has 15 residues. The CDR3 DNA follows: TGTGCCACCTCAGGAGCGCGGGGTCGGCCCGGCGAGCAGTACTTC. Its translation is CATSGARGRPGEQYF.

The rearrangement joins TRBV2 to TRBJ1-2, with 9 bases lining up with TRBD1. Trimming at V came to 3 bases and at J to 6 bases, leaving 5 bases not matched to a gene. Germline V gene sequence: CDR1 SNHLY, CDR2 FYNNEI. CDR3 size: 14 residues. CDR3 coding DNA: TGTGCCAGCAGTGAGGGACAGGGCTTTCATGGCTACACCTTC. Translation: CASSEGQGFHGYTF.

The V call is TRBV5-1, the J call TRBJ2-1, with 13 bases fitting TRBD2. The junction had 13 bases not matched to a gene; V was cut back by 4 bases and J by 0 bases. Germline V gene data show CDR1 as SGHRS and CDR2 as YFSETQ. The CDR3 is 20 amino acids. CDR3: CASSLPLAGGPVSSYNEQFF. The DNA of the CDR3 is TGCGCCAGCAGCCTCCCACTAGCGGGAGGGCCCGTCAGCTCCTACAATGAGCAGTTCTTC.

The genes are TRBV7-3 and TRBJ1-2; tentative D call: TRBD1 (6 bases). This CDR3 is 14 amino acids long. V was cut by 2 bases and J by 6 bases, with 13 bases left in between. Germline V gene lookup returns CDR1 SGHTA and CDR2 FQGTGA. The CDR3 coding sequence is TGTGCCAGCAGCTTAGCCGGGACAAATAATGGCTACACCTTC. Protein sequence: CASSLAGTNNGYTF.

This chain links TRBV10-2 with TRBJ2-1, with D perhaps matching TRBD2 (6 bases). CDR1 is WSHSY and CDR2 is SAAADI in the germline V gene. CDR3 length: 16 residues. V dropped 3 bases and J dropped 2 bases, with 14 bases sitting between them. The CDR3 DNA reads TGCGCCAGCAGTGAATACGGGAGTTTCCCCTACAATGAGCAGTTCTTC. Translated: CASSEYGSFPYNEQFF.

The chain joins TRBV27 to TRBJ1-1; the D is unclear. The CDR3 covers 14 residues. Trimming stripped 6 bases from V and 7 bases from J, with 18 bases between. Germline V gene sequence: CDR1 MNHEY, CDR2 SMNVEV (reference sequence). The CDR3 DNA sequence: TGTGCCAGCAGCATGACGTGGAATGCGGATGAAGCTTTCTTT. Amino acids: CASSMTWNADEAFF.

In its sample, this clone was seen a few times. This chain uses TRBV6-6 with TRBJ2-3; 8 bases align to TRBD1. With V trimmed by 2 bases and J by 4 bases, 5 bases remained unmatched. The CDR3 is 15 residues long. Germline loops: CDR1 MNHNY, CDR2 SVGAGI (reference sequence). In nucleotides, the CDR3 is TGTGCCAGCAGTTACAGGGACAGGACCCCAGATACGCAGTATTTT. It yields the protein CASSYRDRTPDTQYF.

This clone has just a few counts. The chain recombines TRBV28 with TRBJ2-3; 7 bases line up with TRBD2. CDR3 length: 11 amino acids. V was clipped by 8 bases and J by 11 bases; unmatched bases: 7. From germline, CDR1 is MDHEN and CDR2 SYDVKM. CDR3 sequence: CASGGEGKQYF. The CDR3 DNA reads TGTGCCAGCGGGGGGGAGGGTAAGCAGTATTTT.

The chain recombines TRBV7-9 with TRBJ1-5; D gene unclear. The germline V gene encodes CDR1 SEHNR and CDR2 FQNEAQ (reference sequence). Trimming removed 4 bases at V and 6 bases at J, with 13 bases between. The CDR3 is 14 amino acids. The CDR3 loop reads CASSSIREGQPQHF. The CDR3 DNA reads as TGTGCCAGCAGCTCGATACGGGAGGGTCAGCCCCAGCATTTT.

The chain is built from TRBV2 and TRBJ1-1; D possibly corresponds to TRBD1 (5 bases). Germline V gene data show CDR1 as SNHLY and CDR2 as FYNNEI. The CDR3 is 14 amino acids. Trimming took 2 bases from V and 1 from J, leaving 8 bases between them. DNA of the CDR3: TGTGCCAGCAGTGAAACCGGGGGGAACACTGAAGCTTTCTTT. Amino acid sequence: CASSETGGNTEAFF.

Regarding this clone: Compared with germline, one end of the junction differs, possibly owing to a read error. This chain links TRBV7-9 with TRBJ2-7; D gene ambiguous. Per germline, CDR1 SEHNR and CDR2 FQNEAQ (reference sequence). The CDR3 contains 12 residues. Here the CDR3 reads CSSSLSGYEQYF. The CDR3 region has the DNA TGTTCCAGCAGCTTATCGGGCTACGAGCAGTACTTC.

The rearrangement uses TRBV2 and TRBJ2-1; D might be TRBD2 (5 bases). The V gene's germline CDR1 is SNHLY and CDR2 FYNNEI. CDR3 length: 14 amino acids. Trimming removed 5 bases from V and 5 bases from J, with 13 bases in between. The chain's CDR3 is CASSPPADHNEQFF. Written as DNA, the CDR3 is TGTGCCAGCAGTCCCCCAGCGGACCACAATGAGCAGTTCTTC. The complete variable domain, with remaining parts taken from reference TRBV2 and TRBJ2-1, reads EPEVTQTPSHQVTQMGQEVILRCVPISNHLYFYWYRQILGQKVEFLVSFYNNEISEKSEIFDDQFSVERPDGSNFTLKIRSTKLEDSAMYFCASSPPADHNEQFFGPGTRLTVL.

The CDR3 is CASSGRRVLAKNIQYF. The CDR3 nucleotides are TGTGCCAGCAGTGGTCGGAGGGTCCTAGCCAAAAACATTCAGTACTTC. The chain uses TRBV6-1 and TRBJ2-4; TRBD2 might be the D (6 bases). CDR3 size: 16 residues. The V and J ends lost 4 bases and 0 bases respectively, with 13 bases between them. Looked up from germline, CDR1 is MNHNS and CDR2 is SASEGT.

The chain employs TRBV5-1 and TRBJ2-2; 10 nucleotides align to TRBD1. J gave up 4 bases and V 0 bases, and 3 bases lay outside the gene matches. The CDR3 runs 16 residues. The germline V gene encodes CDR1 SGHRS and CDR2 YFSETQ. The CDR3 nucleotides read TGCGCCAGCAGCTTGGAAGGACAGGGGGTCACCGGGGAGCTGTTTTTT. Protein product: CASSLEGQGVTGELFF.

This clone was counted a single time. V gene TRBV4-2 combines with J gene TRBJ1-5, with D maybe TRBD1 (5 bases). With 0 bases removed from V and 5 bases from J, the gap between germline ends came to 8 bases. The CDR3 loop spans 14 amino acids. The V gene's germline CDR1 is LGHNA and CDR2 YNFKEQ. The CDR3 nucleotides are TGTGCCAGCAGCCAAGATCTCAGGGATCAGCCCCAGCATTTT. It translates to CASSQDLRDQPQHF.

J is TRBJ1-1 and V is TRBV27; D uncertain. Germline V gene sequence: CDR1 MNHEY, CDR2 SMNVEV (reference sequence). Between the trimmed V and J ends, which lost 9 bases and 8 bases, there was a span of 13 bases. The CDR3 is 11 residues long. CDR3 sequence reads: CASGPLFEAFF. The DNA of the CDR3 is TGTGCCAGTGGGCCACTTTTCGAAGCTTTCTTT.

The gene calls are TRBV2 and TRBJ2-1; D gene unclear. From germline, CDR1 is SNHLY and CDR2 FYNNEI. The CDR3 is 13 amino acids. With 7 bases removed from V and 0 bases from J, the gap between germline ends came to 7 bases. The CDR3 protein is CASTAGSYNEQFF. DNA for the CDR3: TGTGCCAGCACAGCAGGCTCCTACAATGAGCAGTTCTTC. Filled out from reference TRBV2 and TRBJ2-1, the complete variable domain reads EPEVTQTPSHQVTQMGQEVILRCVPISNHLYFYWYRQILGQKVEFLVSFYNNEISEKSEIFDDQFSVERPDGSNFTLKIRSTKLEDSAMYFCASTAGSYNEQFFGPGTRLTVL.

The CDR3 spells CASSLDGGAVKGEQFF. The CDR3 nucleotides are TGTGCCAGCAGCTTAGACGGGGGGGCTGTCAAAGGTGAGCAGTTCTTC. The genes are TRBV7-9 and TRBJ2-1, with 8 bases lining up with TRBD2. The CDR3 consists of 16 residues. Germline V gives CDR1 SEHNR, CDR2 FQNEAQ (reference sequence). The J segment lost 9 bases and the V segment lost 1 base, leaving 11 bases of the junction unmatched.

The chain joins TRBV7-9 to TRBJ2-7, with 8 bases matching TRBD1. With 2 bases clipped from V and 1 base from J, the junction kept 4 bases outside the gene matches. Per the germline V gene, CDR1 is SEHNR and CDR2 is FQNEAQ (reference sequence). The length of the CDR3 is 15 residues. The CDR3 coding sequence is TGTGCCAGCAGCTTACCACAGGGGGGATCCTACGAGCAGTACTTC. Amino acids: CASSLPQGGSYEQYF.

This chain uses TRBV7-9 with TRBJ1-2, with TRBD1 matching over 8 bases. V trimming: 4 bases; J trimming: 2 bases; junction bases outside the gene matches: 9. This CDR3 is 16 amino acids long. From germline, CDR1 is SEHNR and CDR2 FQNEAQ (reference sequence). The DNA for the CDR3 is TGTGCCAGCAGCTACTCCGGGACAGGCGACAACTATGGCTACACCTTC. Encoded protein: CASSYSGTGDNYGYTF.

This clone has a single count. This chain joins TRBV6-5 and TRBJ2-7; 7 nucleotides line up with TRBD1. CDR1 and CDR2 from the germline V gene are MNHEY and SVGAGI. V was pared by 2 bases and J by 0 bases, with 4 bases of the junction left unmatched. The CDR3 covers 15 residues. This CDR3 is CASSYQGGASYEQYF. CDR3 in DNA: TGTGCCAGCAGTTACCAAGGGGGCGCCTCCTACGAGCAGTACTTC.

This chain joins TRBV2 and TRBJ1-2; D gene uncertain. The CDR3 sequence is 12 residues long. Germline V gene lookup returns CDR1 SNHLY and CDR2 FYNNEI. V gave up 1 base and J gave up 10 bases, with 10 bases separating them. CDR3 in amino acids: CASSEGRIDYTF. CDR3 DNA sequence: TGTGCCAGCAGTGAAGGGCGGATCGACTACACCTTC.

The rearrangement joins TRBV6-6 to TRBJ1-5, with TRBD1 identical over 8 bases. CDR3 length: 15 residues. The J segment lost 7 bases and the V segment lost 5 bases, leaving 10 bases of the junction unmatched. Germline CDR1 MNHNY, CDR2 SVGAGI (reference sequence). CDR3 sequence reads: CASSPLDRGEQPQHF. The DNA for the CDR3 is TGTGCCAGCAGTCCCTTAGACAGGGGAGAACAGCCCCAGCATTTT.

The rearrangement uses TRBV5-6 and TRBJ2-7; D is possibly TRBD1 (5 bases). The germline gives CDR1 SGHDT, CDR2 YYEEEE. V lost 5 bases to trimming and J lost 2 bases, with 17 bases between them. CDR3 length: 15 amino acids. In DNA, the CDR3 is TGTGCCAGCAGTAGTACAGGAACAGCTACCTACGAGCAGTACTTC. Its protein is CASSSTGTATYEQYF.